These T cell receptor beta chains were read from a single sample in a study of glioma-infiltrating T cells after dendritic cell vaccination. Repertoires were generated with immunoSEQ multiplex PCR, while TCRdb's copy carries only in-frame clones and drops some. The sample has approximately 82,000 clones, around 90% seen once. Sequenced here: blood, sampled before dendritic cell vaccination. The receptors were gathered from a human donor with glioblastoma. Both conserved end residues are part of each CDR3. Fields, in order: J gene, V gene, clone size, D gene, CDR3 DNA, CDR3 protein. The D gene is left open where the match is weak. Some rows mark clone size as missing; the rest say once, few, many or name a class of expanded clone.

J gene: TRBJ1-2; V gene: TRBV29-1; clone size: NA; D gene: NA; CDR3 DNA: TGCAGCTCAGGGTCTGGTTATGGCTACACCTTC; CDR3 protein: CSSGSGYGYTF
J gene: TRBJ1-1; V gene: TRBV6-1; clone size: NA; D gene: TRBD1; CDR3 DNA: TGTGCCAGCACCGCAACAGGGGGCAGTTCTGAAGCTTTCTTT; CDR3 protein: CASTATGGSSEAFF
J gene: TRBJ2-5; V gene: TRBV6-5; clone size: NA; D gene: NA; CDR3 DNA: TGTGCCAGCAGTTACTCCCGAGTGGCGGGCGAGACCCAGTACTTC; CDR3 protein: CASSYSRVAGETQYF
J gene: TRBJ2-1; V gene: TRBV11-2; clone size: NA; D gene: TRBD2; CDR3 DNA: TGTGCCAGCAGCCTAGAGAGACTAGCGGATGAGCAGTTCTTC; CDR3 protein: CASSLERLADEQFF
J gene: TRBJ1-5; V gene: TRBV11-2; clone size: NA; D gene: TRBD1; CDR3 DNA: TGTGCCAGCAGCCTCGGGACAGGGGGCCAGCCCCAGCATTTT; CDR3 protein: CASSLGTGGQPQHF
J gene: TRBJ2-1; V gene: TRBV9; clone size: once; D gene: TRBD2; CDR3 DNA: TGTGCCAGCAGCGGGGGGGGAGGGCACTACAATGAGCAGTTCTTC; CDR3 protein: CASSGGGGHYNEQFF
J gene: TRBJ2-3; V gene: TRBV9; clone size: NA; D gene: TRBD2; CDR3 DNA: TGTGCCAGTCCCCCTAGAGGGCTAGCGGGGTATGCAGATACGCAGTATTTT; CDR3 protein: CASPPRGLAGYADTQYF
J gene: TRBJ1-2; V gene: TRBV2; clone size: NA; D gene: NA; CDR3 DNA: TGTGCCAGCAGTATAATAGGGGTTGGCTACACCTTC; CDR3 protein: CASSIIGVGYTF
J gene: TRBJ1-4; V gene: TRBV9; clone size: NA; D gene: NA; CDR3 DNA: TGTGCCAGCAGCCCTAGTGGAAGGACTAATGAAAAACTGTTTTTT; CDR3 protein: CASSPSGRTNEKLFF
J gene: TRBJ2-5; V gene: TRBV30; clone size: NA; D gene: NA; CDR3 DNA: TGTGCCTGGACTCAGGGGGACTTGTGGGAGACCCAGTACTTC; CDR3 protein: CAWTQGDLWETQYF
J gene: TRBJ2-3; V gene: TRBV7-8; clone size: NA; D gene: TRBD2; CDR3 DNA: TGTGCCAGCAGGCCTAGCGGGAGAACAGATACGCAGTATTTT; CDR3 protein: CASRPSGRTDTQYF
J gene: TRBJ2-7; V gene: TRBV9; clone size: NA; D gene: NA; CDR3 DNA: TGTGCCAGCAGCGTAGGTCCTAGCTCCGACGAGCAGTACTTC; CDR3 protein: CASSVGPSSDEQYF
J gene: TRBJ2-2; V gene: TRBV7-3; clone size: NA; D gene: TRBD2; CDR3 DNA: TGTGCCAGCAGCGTAGCGGGGGGGAGCACCGGGGAGCTGTTTTTT; CDR3 protein: CASSVAGGSTGELFF
J gene: TRBJ2-5; V gene: TRBV11-2; clone size: NA; D gene: NA; CDR3 DNA: TGTGCCAGCAGCTTAGTGCCGAGGAGGAGGCAAGAGACCCAGTACTTC; CDR3 protein: CASSLVPRRRQETQYF
J gene: TRBJ1-5; V gene: TRBV4-1; clone size: NA; D gene: TRBD1; CDR3 DNA: TGCGCCAGCAGCCAGCAGGACAGGGAGGATCAGCCCCAGCATTTT; CDR3 protein: CASSQQDREDQPQHF
J gene: TRBJ1-1; V gene: TRBV7-8; clone size: NA; D gene: NA; CDR3 DNA: TGTGCCAGCAGGCCCGGAGGTTTCACGACTGAAGCTTTCTTT; CDR3 protein: CASRPGGFTTEAFF
J gene: TRBJ2-5; V gene: TRBV6-5; clone size: NA; D gene: TRBD2; CDR3 DNA: TGTGCCAGCAGAGCGGGAGGTGATGAGACCCAGTACTTC; CDR3 protein: CASRAGGDETQYF
J gene: TRBJ1-1; V gene: TRBV20-1; clone size: NA; D gene: NA; CDR3 DNA: TGCAGTGCAGCAACCCCGGGGAGTTTCTTT; CDR3 protein: CSAATPGSFF
J gene: TRBJ1-5; V gene: TRBV7-9; clone size: NA; D gene: TRBD1; CDR3 DNA: TGTGCCAGCAGCCTCTCGGACAGGGCGAATCAGCCCCAGCATTTT; CDR3 protein: CASSLSDRANQPQHF
J gene: TRBJ2-1; V gene: TRBV4-1; clone size: NA; D gene: NA; CDR3 DNA: TGCGCCAGCAGCCTAGCGACTTACAATGAGCAGTTCTTC; CDR3 protein: CASSLATYNEQFF
J gene: TRBJ2-7; V gene: TRBV27; clone size: NA; D gene: TRBD2; CDR3 DNA: TGTGCCAGCGGTAATCTAGCGGGAGCGTACGAGCAGTACTTC; CDR3 protein: CASGNLAGAYEQYF
J gene: TRBJ1-5; V gene: TRBV5-8; clone size: once; D gene: NA; CDR3 DNA: TGTGCCAGCAGCTTGGGGCTTGGGCAGTTAGGAAATCAGCCCCAGCATTTT; CDR3 protein: CASSLGLGQLGNQPQHF
J gene: TRBJ2-7; V gene: TRBV6-5; clone size: NA; D gene: TRBD1; CDR3 DNA: TGTGCCAGCAGTCCGGACAGGGCCGAGCAGTACTTC; CDR3 protein: CASSPDRAEQYF
J gene: TRBJ2-1; V gene: TRBV11-3; clone size: NA; D gene: TRBD1; CDR3 DNA: TGTGCCAGCAGCTTAGATCTCGGACAGGGCAACAATGAGCAGTTCTTC; CDR3 protein: CASSLDLGQGNNEQFF
J gene: TRBJ1-2; V gene: TRBV11-3; clone size: NA; D gene: NA; CDR3 DNA: TGTGCCAGCAGCCCTACCACAACAGGGATCGAGAGCTACACCTTC; CDR3 protein: CASSPTTTGIESYTF
J gene: TRBJ1-2; V gene: TRBV19; clone size: few; D gene: NA; CDR3 DNA: TGTGCCAGTAGTATAGGGAGGCAACTTAACTATGGCTACACCTTC; CDR3 protein: CASSIGRQLNYGYTF
J gene: TRBJ1-4; V gene: TRBV7-9; clone size: few; D gene: TRBD1; CDR3 DNA: TGTGCCAGCAGCTTAGTGACAGGGGGCCCTAATGAAAAACTGTTTTTT; CDR3 protein: CASSLVTGGPNEKLFF
J gene: TRBJ1-1; V gene: TRBV30; clone size: NA; D gene: NA; CDR3 DNA: TGTGCCTGGGAGAGTGAATTCCACACTGAAGCTTTCTTT; CDR3 protein: CAWESEFHTEAFF
J gene: TRBJ1-4; V gene: TRBV5-5; clone size: NA; D gene: TRBD1; CDR3 DNA: TGTGCCAGCAGCTTGGGGGACAGGGGGCCTGATGAAAAACTGTTTTTT; CDR3 protein: CASSLGDRGPDEKLFF
J gene: TRBJ1-3; V gene: TRBV7-7; clone size: few; D gene: NA; CDR3 DNA: TGTGCTAGCAGCCAATCGGGCTCTGGAAACACCATATATTTT; CDR3 protein: CASSQSGSGNTIYF
J gene: TRBJ2-1; V gene: TRBV19; clone size: once; D gene: TRBD2; CDR3 DNA: TGTGCCAGTAGGGACACACCTAGCGGGAACAGGGTCAATGAGCAGTTCTTC; CDR3 protein: CASRDTPSGNRVNEQFF
J gene: TRBJ2-3; V gene: TRBV30; clone size: few; D gene: TRBD2; CDR3 DNA: TGTGCCTGGAGACCGACTAGCGGGAGGACAGATACGCAGTATTTT; CDR3 protein: CAWRPTSGRTDTQYF
J gene: TRBJ1-3; V gene: TRBV6-5; clone size: NA; D gene: NA; CDR3 DNA: TGTGCCAGCATCTCCAGGGGAGACACCATATATTTT; CDR3 protein: CASISRGDTIYF
J gene: TRBJ1-4; V gene: TRBV7-9; clone size: NA; D gene: NA; CDR3 DNA: TGTGCCAGCAGACGAGGTACTAATGAAAAACTGTTTTTT; CDR3 protein: CASRRGTNEKLFF
J gene: TRBJ1-1; V gene: TRBV5-1; clone size: few; D gene: TRBD1; CDR3 DNA: TGCGCCAGCAGCCAGGGACAGAGCATGAACACTGAAGCTTTCTTT; CDR3 protein: CASSQGQSMNTEAFF
J gene: TRBJ2-1; V gene: TRBV29-1; clone size: NA; D gene: NA; CDR3 DNA: TGCAGCGTCCTAAGAACGGGCCGGACTGAGAACAATGAGCAGTTCTTC; CDR3 protein: CSVLRTGRTENNEQFF
J gene: TRBJ1-2; V gene: TRBV4-2; clone size: NA; D gene: TRBD1; CDR3 DNA: TGTGCCAGCAGCCAGGCCCTTTCCGGGACAGATAACTATGGCTACACCTTC; CDR3 protein: CASSQALSGTDNYGYTF
J gene: TRBJ1-5; V gene: TRBV6-5; clone size: NA; D gene: NA; CDR3 DNA: TGTGCCAGCAGTTACGGCAGGGCAGACCAGCCCCAGCATTTT; CDR3 protein: CASSYGRADQPQHF
J gene: TRBJ2-7; V gene: TRBV29-1; clone size: NA; D gene: TRBD1; CDR3 DNA: TGCAGCGTGAGGACAGGGACCGCCTACGAGCAGTACTTC; CDR3 protein: CSVRTGTAYEQYF
J gene: TRBJ2-7; V gene: TRBV9; clone size: NA; D gene: TRBD2; CDR3 DNA: TGTGCCAGCAGCGTAGGTCCTAGCGGGGGCGAGCAGTACTTC; CDR3 protein: CASSVGPSGGEQYF
J gene: TRBJ1-6; V gene: TRBV11-2; clone size: NA; D gene: TRBD1; CDR3 DNA: TGTGCCAGCAGCGCGGACAGGGTAGGCTCACCCCTCCACTTT; CDR3 protein: CASSADRVGSPLHF
J gene: TRBJ2-7; V gene: TRBV11-2; clone size: NA; D gene: NA; CDR3 DNA: TGTGCCAGCAGCTTAGCGGGACACTACTCCTACGAGCAGTACTTC; CDR3 protein: CASSLAGHYSYEQYF
J gene: TRBJ2-1; V gene: TRBV9; clone size: once; D gene: NA; CDR3 DNA: TGTGCCAGCAGCGTATCGGGTTGGAAGGATGAGCAGTTCTTC; CDR3 protein: CASSVSGWKDEQFF
J gene: TRBJ2-5; V gene: TRBV10-3; clone size: once; D gene: TRBD2; CDR3 DNA: TGTGCCATCAGAGGGACTAGCGGGAGGGCCGCGGAGACCCAGTACTTC; CDR3 protein: CAIRGTSGRAAETQYF
J gene: TRBJ1-2; V gene: TRBV15; clone size: NA; D gene: NA; CDR3 DNA: TGTGCCACCAGCAGAGAAACAGCTAACTATGGCTACACCTTC; CDR3 protein: CATSRETANYGYTF
J gene: TRBJ1-2; V gene: TRBV6-5; clone size: NA; D gene: TRBD1; CDR3 DNA: TGTGCCAGCAGGGGGACAGCGGGCTATGGCTACACCTTC; CDR3 protein: CASRGTAGYGYTF
J gene: TRBJ2-6; V gene: TRBV5-1; clone size: NA; D gene: NA; CDR3 DNA: TGCGCCAGCAGCTTGGGCGGGGTTCCTTCCTCTGGGGCCAACGTCCTGACTTTC; CDR3 protein: CASSLGGVPSSGANVLTF
J gene: TRBJ2-1; V gene: TRBV2; clone size: NA; D gene: TRBD2; CDR3 DNA: TGTGCCAGCAACACAGCGGGAGGGCCCGACAATGAGCAGTTCTTC; CDR3 protein: CASNTAGGPDNEQFF
J gene: TRBJ1-1; V gene: TRBV6-1; clone size: few; D gene: TRBD1; CDR3 DNA: TGTGCCAGCACGGCACAGGGGTTAGAGAACACTGAAGCTTTCTTT; CDR3 protein: CASTAQGLENTEAFF
J gene: TRBJ2-5; V gene: TRBV7-9; clone size: NA; D gene: TRBD2; CDR3 DNA: TGTGCCAGCAGCTTAAGCGGGGGGGCGCACGAGACCCAGTACTTC; CDR3 protein: CASSLSGGAHETQYF
J gene: TRBJ1-2; V gene: TRBV5-6; clone size: NA; D gene: NA; CDR3 DNA: TGTGCCAGCAGCTTGGTCGGACTAGGCTATGGCTACACCTTC; CDR3 protein: CASSLVGLGYGYTF
J gene: TRBJ2-7; V gene: TRBV5-4; clone size: NA; D gene: NA; CDR3 DNA: TGTGCCAGCAGCTTGGGGACTACCTACGAGCAGTACTTC; CDR3 protein: CASSLGTTYEQYF
J gene: TRBJ2-1; V gene: TRBV5-1; clone size: NA; D gene: TRBD2; CDR3 DNA: TGCGCCAGCAGCCCGACTAGCGGGGGGGCCGAAGAGCAGTTCTTC; CDR3 protein: CASSPTSGGAEEQFF
J gene: TRBJ2-7; V gene: TRBV6-1; clone size: once; D gene: NA; CDR3 DNA: TGTGCCAGCAGTGAAAGCAATTGGACAGCGAGCTCCTACGAGCAGTACTTC; CDR3 protein: CASSESNWTASSYEQYF
J gene: TRBJ2-2; V gene: TRBV30; clone size: NA; D gene: NA; CDR3 DNA: TGTGCCTGGAGTAACCGTGCGCCCGGGGAGCTGTTTTTT; CDR3 protein: CAWSNRAPGELFF
J gene: TRBJ2-3; V gene: TRBV4-1; clone size: NA; D gene: NA; CDR3 DNA: TGCGCCAGCAGCCAAGGTCAGTCTAGCACAGATACGCAGTATTTT; CDR3 protein: CASSQGQSSTDTQYF